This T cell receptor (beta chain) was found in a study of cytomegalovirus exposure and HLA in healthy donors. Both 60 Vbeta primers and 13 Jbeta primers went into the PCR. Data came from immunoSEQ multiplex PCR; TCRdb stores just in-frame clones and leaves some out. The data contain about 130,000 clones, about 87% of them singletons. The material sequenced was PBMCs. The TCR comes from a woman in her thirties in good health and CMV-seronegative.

CDR3 DNA: TGTGCCATCAGTCAGAGGGACAGGTCTTACGAGCAGTACTTC. Its translation: CAISQRDRSYEQYF. The chain has TRBV10-3 and TRBJ2-7, with TRBD1 matching over 8 bases. The CDR3 consists of 14 residues. Trimming removed 5 bases from V and 4 bases from J; junction bases left unmatched: 7. Germline assignment: CDR1 ENHRY and CDR2 SYGVKD.